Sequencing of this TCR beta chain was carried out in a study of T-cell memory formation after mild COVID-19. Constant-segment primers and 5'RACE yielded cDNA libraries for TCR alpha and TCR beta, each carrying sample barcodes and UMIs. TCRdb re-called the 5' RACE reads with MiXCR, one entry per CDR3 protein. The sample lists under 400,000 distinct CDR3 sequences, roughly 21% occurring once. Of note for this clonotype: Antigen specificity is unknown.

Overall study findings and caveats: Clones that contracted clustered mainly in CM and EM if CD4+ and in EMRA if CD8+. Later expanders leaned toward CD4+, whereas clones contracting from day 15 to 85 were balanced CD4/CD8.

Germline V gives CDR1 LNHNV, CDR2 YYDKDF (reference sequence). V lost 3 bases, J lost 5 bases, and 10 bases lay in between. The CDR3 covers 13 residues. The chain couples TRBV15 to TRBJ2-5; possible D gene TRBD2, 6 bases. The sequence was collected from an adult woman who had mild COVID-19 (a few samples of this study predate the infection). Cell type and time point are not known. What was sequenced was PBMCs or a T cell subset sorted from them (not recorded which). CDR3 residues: CATSRGGWETQYF. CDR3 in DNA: TGTGCCACCAGCAGGGGAGGCTGGGAGACCCAGTACTTC. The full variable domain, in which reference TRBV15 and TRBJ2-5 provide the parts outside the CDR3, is DAMVIQNPRYQVTQFGKPVTLSCSQTLNHNVMYWYQQKSSQAPKLLFHYYDKDFNNEADTPDNFQSRRPNTSFCFLDIRSPGLGDTAMYLCATSRGGWETQYFGPGTRLLVL.